The 27 T cell receptor beta chains given below trace back to one sample, sequenced in a study of T cells in Graves' hyperthyroidism and ophthalmopathy. From RNA transcripts, TCR beta CDR3 regions were amplified. Using the HTBI primer set, a first-round RT-PCR was run on the TCR CDR3. TCRdb re-derived calls from the multiplex PCR reads in MiXCR, one entry per CDR3 protein. This table has more than 500,000 distinct CDR3 sequences, around 15% appearing once. The sample was blood. The receptors come from a woman aged 30 to 39 with Graves' hyperthyroidism.

This clonotype was seen at least ten times. The V gene is TRBV12-3 or TRBV12-4, the J gene TRBJ2-1; D may correspond to TRBD1 or TRBD2 (5 bases each). This CDR3 region has 16 residues. V lost 3 bases, J lost 4 bases, and 16 bases lay in between. The chain's CDR3 is CASSFGVGVGYNEQFF. The CDR3 DNA is TGTGCCAGCAGTTTTGGAGTGGGGGTGGGTTACAATGAGCAGTTCTTC.

The table lists this clonotype with many counts. V gene TRBV9 combines with J gene TRBJ2-2, with D perhaps matching TRBD2 (7 bases). Germline CDR1 reads SGDLS; CDR2 reads YYNGEE. There are 21 residues in the CDR3. The V end was cut by 3 bases, the J end by 1 base, with 28 bases between. The CDR3 DNA is TGTGCCAGCAGCGCCGCGGGGGCGACTCGCGGGGGCCTCTTGAACACCGGGGAGCTGTTTTTT. This codes for CASSAAGATRGGLLNTGELFF.

The V gene is TRBV7-9, the J gene TRBJ1-2, with 11 nucleotides matching TRBD1. Germline V lookup: CDR1 SEHNR, CDR2 FQNEAQ (reference sequence). J lost 0 bases, V lost 5 bases, and 8 bases had no gene match. The CDR3 is 17 residues long. CDR3 sequence reads: CASSPGTGGPTNYGYTF. Here the CDR3 DNA reads TGTGCCAGCAGCCCAGGGACAGGGGGGCCTACTAACTATGGCTACACCTTC. Filled out from reference TRBV7-9 and TRBJ1-2, the complete variable domain reads DTGVSQNPRHKITKRGQNVTFRCDPISEHNRLYWYRQTLGQGPEFLTYFQNEAQLEKSRLLSDRFSAERPKGSFSTLEIQRTEQGDSAMYLCASSPGTGGPTNYGYTFGSGTRLTVV.

This clonotype was observed many times. The V call is TRBV28, the J call TRBJ1-5; D not certain. This CDR3 comprises 12 residues. The germline V and J ends were trimmed by 8 bases and 6 bases, with 11 bases remaining between them. Germline assignment: CDR1 MDHEN and CDR2 SYDVKM. The CDR3 reads CASRGWGQPQHF. CDR3 nucleotide sequence: TGTGCCAGCCGAGGGTGGGGTCAGCCCCAGCATTTT.

The sample holds a few counts of this clonotype. The V gene is TRBV20-1, the J gene TRBJ2-3; TRBD2 agrees at 7 bases. The J segment lost 2 bases and the V segment lost 4 bases, leaving 6 bases of the junction unmatched. The germline V gene encodes CDR1 DFQATT and CDR2 SNEGSKA (reference sequence). The CDR3 contains 14 residues. CDR3 coding DNA: TGCAGTGCTAAAGCCCTAGCGGCCACAGATACGCAGTATTTT. This translates into CSAKALAATDTQYF.

This clonotype was seen more than once but under ten times. The chain carries TRBV25-1 and TRBJ1-4; the match to TRBD1 covers 8 bases. Germline CDR1 MGHDK, CDR2 SYGVNS. J was trimmed by 8 bases and V by 6 bases; bases with no gene match: 8. The length of the CDR3 is 14 residues. The CDR3 DNA is TGTGCCAGCAGGATGACAGGGGTGGGGGAAAAACTGTTTTTT. This gives the protein CASRMTGVGEKLFF.

This clonotype was observed a few times. The rearrangement joins TRBV6-1 to TRBJ2-1, with D possibly TRBD1 on 5 matching bases. CDR1 is MNHNS and CDR2 is SASEGT in the germline V gene. This CDR3 has 13 residues. The ends were cut back, 6 bases at V and 5 bases at J, with 11 bases in the middle. CDR3 amino acids: CASSITGNNEQFF. CDR3 in DNA: TGTGCCAGCAGCATAACAGGAAACAATGAGCAGTTCTTC.

This clonotype has only a few counts. The gene calls are TRBV27 and TRBJ1-6; unclear D gene. Germline CDR1 reads MNHEY; CDR2 reads SMNVEV (reference sequence). V was shortened by 6 bases and J by 0 bases, with 12 bases between the two germline ends. The CDR3 loop spans 16 amino acids. The CDR3 loop is CASSSAQSSYNSPLHF. CDR3 coding DNA: TGTGCCAGCAGCTCCGCACAGAGCTCCTATAATTCACCCCTCCACTTT.

This clonotype was recorded many times. V usage is TRBV2 and J usage is TRBJ2-1; 10 nucleotides line up with TRBD1. The V segment lost 11 bases and the J segment 3 bases; nucleotides outside the gene matches: 7. Germline V gives CDR1 SNHLY, CDR2 FYNNEI. The CDR3 sequence is 14 residues long. The CDR3 sequence is CASKGQGVYNEQFF. DNA of the CDR3: TGTGCCTCCAAAGGACAGGGGGTCTACAATGAGCAGTTCTTC.

V and J are TRBV12-3 or TRBV12-4 and TRBJ2-6, with a possible D match to TRBD1 (6 bases). V was shortened by 6 bases and J by 2 bases, with 14 bases between the two germline ends. The CDR3 is made up of 16 amino acids. CDR3 nucleotide sequence: TGTGCCAGCAGACAGGGATCCCCCACTGGGGCCAACGTCCTGACTTTC. Translation: CASRQGSPTGANVLTF.

This clonotype showed up many times. The chain employs TRBV2 and TRBJ1-4; 7 bases map to TRBD1. The J segment lost 10 bases and the V segment lost 11 bases, leaving 10 bases of the junction unmatched. The germline V gene has CDR1 SNHLY and CDR2 FYNNEI. This CDR3 region has 12 residues. The DNA for the CDR3 is TGTGCCTGCCGGGACAGCCCCCCAAAACTGTTTTTT. Protein product: CACRDSPPKLFF. The full variable domain, in which reference TRBV2 and TRBJ1-4 provide the parts outside the CDR3, is EPEVTQTPSHQVTQMGQEVILRCVPISNHLYFYWYRQILGQKVEFLVSFYNNEISEKSEIFDDQFSVERPDGSNFTLKIRSTKLEDSAMYFCACRDSPPKLFFGSGTQLSVL.

This clonotype was seen at least ten times. The rearrangement uses TRBV20-1 and TRBJ2-7, with TRBD2 identical over 9 bases. This CDR3 contains 14 residues. The ends lost 3 bases at V and 2 bases at J; junction bases unmatched: 5. CDR1 is DFQATT and CDR2 is SNEGSKA in the germline V gene (reference sequence). For the CDR3, the DNA is TGCAGTGCTAGTATGGGACTAGCAACCTACGAGCAGTACTTC. Protein product: CSASMGLATYEQYF.

This sequence joins TRBV18 and TRBJ2-1; D remains ambiguous. The germline V and J ends were trimmed by 4 bases and 6 bases, with 16 bases remaining between them. The CDR3 is 15 amino acids. Germline CDR1 is KGHSH and CDR2 is LQKENI. In nucleotides, the CDR3 is TGTGCCAGCTCACGTCCAAACCCCTGGGGCAATGAGCAGTTCTTC. Protein: CASSRPNPWGNEQFF. Full variable domain (remainder filled in from reference TRBV18 and TRBJ2-1): NAGVMQNPRHLVRRRGQEARLRCSPMKGHSHVYWYRQLPEEGLKFMVYLQKENIIDESGMPKERFSAEFPKEGPSILRIQQVVRGDSAAYFCASSRPNPWGNEQFFGPGTRLTVL.

This clonotype was found a few times. The chain uses TRBV19 and TRBJ1-2; TRBD1 matches 10 bases. The CDR3 covers 13 residues. V trimming: 9 bases; J trimming: 6 bases; junction bases outside the gene matches: 7. Germline V CDR1 and CDR2: LNHDA, SQIVND (reference sequence). CDR3 sequence (DNA): TGTGCCAGCCGGGACAGGGGTAGGGATGGCTACACCTTC. Protein: CASRDRGRDGYTF. The full variable domain, with the rest looked up from reference TRBV19 and TRBJ1-2, is DGGITQSPKYLFRKEGQNVTLSCEQNLNHDAMYWYRQDPGQGLRLIYYSQIVNDFQKGDIAEGYSVSREKKESFPLTVTSAQKNPTAFYLCASRDRGRDGYTFGSGTRLTVV.

The chain links TRBV7-8 to TRBJ1-4; the D is unclear. V lost 5 bases and J lost 0, with 10 bases in between. The germline CDR1 and CDR2 sequences are SGHVS and FQNEAQ. The CDR3 has 15 amino acids. Here the CDR3 DNA reads TGTGCCAGCAGCCAGCTTTTCGCAACTAATGAAAAACTGTTTTTT. This sequence encodes CASSQLFATNEKLFF.

This clonotype was counted only a few times. This rearrangement joins TRBV5-1 to TRBJ2-2; 9 bases line up with TRBD2. This CDR3 is built from 19 residues. Looked up from germline, CDR1 is SGHRS and CDR2 is YFSETQ. V lost 5 bases and J lost 0; bases outside the gene matches: 14. CDR3 region: CASREEGLAGLANTGELFF. For the CDR3, the DNA is TGCGCCAGCAGGGAAGAAGGTCTAGCGGGACTGGCGAACACCGGGGAGCTGTTTTTT.

The chain employs TRBV7-2 and TRBJ1-1; D is uncertain. The V end lost 6 bases, the J end lost 3 bases, and 14 bases lay between the germline ends. The germline CDR1 and CDR2 sequences are SGHTA and FQGNSA. The CDR3 spans 14 residues. CDR3: CASRMTGLDTEAFF. The CDR3 DNA sequence: TGTGCCAGCAGGATGACTGGTCTTGACACTGAAGCTTTCTTT.

The sample holds many counts of this clonotype. The chain has TRBV7-2 and TRBJ2-4; 8 nucleotides agree with TRBD1. Germline-derived CDR1 and CDR2 are SGHTA and FQGNSA. The CDR3 is 17 amino acids. V lost 8 bases to trimming and J lost 7 bases; unmatched junction nucleotides: 19. In DNA form, the CDR3 reads TGTGCCAGCGAGGCGTACCGGACAGGGAAGGACGTGAACATTCAGTACTTC. It specifies CASEAYRTGKDVNIQYF.

This clonotype turned up a few times. V is TRBV10-2 and J is TRBJ2-3; no reliable D call. Between the trimmed V and J ends, which lost 8 bases and 5 bases, there was a span of 8 bases. The CDR3 is made up of 11 amino acids. Germline CDR1 reads WSHSY; CDR2 reads SAAADI. CDR3 sequence (DNA): TGCGCCAGCGGAACGGGAGATACGCAGTATTTT. Translation gives CASGTGDTQYF.

The V gene is TRBV18, the J gene TRBJ2-1, with D maybe TRBD2 (6 bases). Trimming took off 4 bases at V and 9 bases at J, with 25 bases between the two ends. In germline, CDR1 is KGHSH, CDR2 LQKENI. The CDR3 has 17 residues. This chain's CDR3 is CASSQRRDGSERGEQFF. The CDR3 nucleotides are TGTGCCAGCTCACAAAGGAGGGACGGATCCGAAAGGGGTGAGCAGTTCTTC. The whole variable domain, remainder taken from reference TRBV18 and TRBJ2-1, is NAGVMQNPRHLVRRRGQEARLRCSPMKGHSHVYWYRQLPEEGLKFMVYLQKENIIDESGMPKERFSAEFPKEGPSILRIQQVVRGDSAAYFCASSQRRDGSERGEQFFGPGTRLTVL.

This clonotype was recorded at least ten times. This rearrangement joins TRBV19 to TRBJ2-7, with 8 bases identical to TRBD1. This CDR3 is built from 14 residues. Germline trimming cut 5 bases from V and 1 base from J; bases unmatched to any gene: 4. Germline V gene lookup returns CDR1 LNHDA and CDR2 SQIVND (reference sequence). Here the CDR3 DNA reads TGTGCCAGTAGTCCGTGGGACAGGTCCTACGAGCAGTACTTC. Translation gives CASSPWDRSYEQYF.

This clonotype was seen a handful of times. The chain combines TRBV20-1 with TRBJ2-5; TRBD2 might be the D (6 bases). Germline CDR1 reads DFQATT; CDR2 reads SNEGSKA (reference sequence). The CDR3 has 12 amino acids. V lost 7 bases and J 5 bases, leaving 14 bases between the germline ends. The CDR3 sequence is CSVKTAGETQYF. The CDR3 nucleotides are TGCAGTGTAAAGACCGCGGGGGAGACCCAGTACTTC.

Many counts were recorded for this clonotype. The J gene is TRBJ2-1, the V gene TRBV28, with 7 bases aligning to TRBD1. Germline V gene sequence: CDR1 MDHEN, CDR2 SYDVKM. J lost 3 bases, V lost 8 bases, and 16 bases had no gene match. The CDR3 spans 17 residues. CDR3 DNA: TGTGCCAGCCGAGGGGGCTTGGGCCTGGGGAACTACAATGAGCAGTTCTTC. It encodes CASRGGLGLGNYNEQFF.

Ten or more counts support this clonotype. The chain employs TRBV11-2 and TRBJ2-1; TRBD2 aligns across 9 bases. Germline lookup yields CDR1 SGHAT and CDR2 FQNNGV. The CDR3 has 14 amino acids. V was clipped by 7 bases and J by 0 bases; unmatched bases: 1. The CDR3 here is CASKAGGSYNEQFF. In DNA, the CDR3 is TGTGCCAGCAAAGCGGGAGGCTCCTACAATGAGCAGTTCTTC.

As concerns this clonotype: This may come from a read error, since a much larger clone is one base off. The chain joins TRBV12-3 or TRBV12-4 to TRBJ2-3; 9 bases fit TRBD1. CDR3 length equals 15 residues. CDR3 sequence (DNA): TGTGTCAGCAGTGGTTGGGACAGGGACGGAGATACGCAGTATTTT. It translates to CVSSGWDRDGDTQYF.

This clonotype occurred many times. The chain combines TRBV13 with TRBJ2-7; 13 positions agree with TRBD2. The ends lost 5 bases at V and 6 bases at J; junction bases unmatched: 4. Germline CDR1 is PRHDT and CDR2 is FYEKMQ (reference sequence). The CDR3 spans 14 residues. The CDR3 coding sequence is TGTGCCAGCAGCCAAGGGACTAGCGGGATCGAGCAGTACTTC. Translating it yields CASSQGTSGIEQYF.

On this clonotype itself: This may be a read error, as it is one base from a much larger clone. Because the CDR3 is missing its conserved closing phenylalanine or tryptophan, this is likely a read error. This chain joins TRBV2 and TRBJ1-4; 9 positions agree with TRBD1. Germline V gene data show CDR1 as SNHLY and CDR2 as FYNNEI. The CDR3 contains 14 residues. After removal of 11 bases from V and 6 bases from J, the junction contained 10 bases not matched to a gene. The CDR3, as DNA: TGTGCCGCTTCACAGGGGGCACGGTATGAAAAACTGTTTCTT. This codes for CAASQGARYEKLFL.